This T cell receptor beta chain emerged from a study of blood T cell repertoires in COVID-19. Study background: The samples span acute and convalescent COVID-19 from the United States, Italy and Spain. Sample material is recorded as cDNA or gDNA derived from T cells, B-cell-depleted T cells, or PBMCs.

Profiling relied on immunoSEQ multiplex PCR, and the TCRdb table lists in-frame clones only, not all of them. This table holds hundreds of thousands of clones, around 90% found once. CDR3 size: 15 residues. The V gene's germline CDR1 is MNHEY and CDR2 SVGAGI. V was pared by 0 bases and J by 6 bases, with 12 bases between. The V gene is TRBV6-5, the J gene TRBJ2-1; D is unresolved. The TCR comes from a woman between 45 and 65 years old who had recovered from COVID-19. Sequenced: peripheral blood. The CDR3, as DNA: TGTGCCAGCAGTTACTCCTACGACTCATCCAATGAGCAGTTCTTC. Protein product: CASSYSYDSSNEQFF.